These 21 T cell receptor beta chains were sequenced from one sample in a study of tumor-infiltrating lymphocytes in primary liver carcinoma listed by TCRdb under 2017. Without any cell sorting, total RNA and DNA were co-extracted from around 18-30 mg of bulk tissue using the AllPrep DNA/RNA mini kit. The listed sequencing device is Illumina HiSeq 2500. Using a constant-region primer and ProtoScript II reverse transcriptase, TCRbeta-specific cDNA was reverse-transcribed from roughly 500 ng total RNA. Construction of the TCRbeta libraries relied on three nested rounds of multiplex PCR, following a slightly modified ARM-PCR procedure. The first two PCR rounds used multiplex TRBV1-TRBV30 forward primers with a Cbeta reverse primer, each for approximately 10 cycles. TCRdb passed the public sequencing reads through fastp at Q25 and MiXCR, retaining productive beta sequences. Merged by CDR3 protein, the rows form single entries marked with the most common genes and DNA. Within this sample are 75,000 or so distinct CDR3 sequences, with nearly 70% of them counted one time only. The ten largest account for 25% to 35% of the sample.

Material for sequencing was liver tumor tissue from sampling region 4. Sample cell subset or site, as interpreted from the label and publication: tumor region T4, right-lateral pole. The receptors shown here come from a man in his forties with primary liver carcinoma and hepatitis B virus infection.

In the case of this clonotype: One end of the junction is discordant with germline, which a read error may explain. V usage is TRBV6-5 and J usage is TRBJ2-7, with 10 positions matching TRBD1. The CDR3 has 14 amino acids. CDR1 MNHEY and CDR2 SVGAGI come from the germline V gene. The CDR3 DNA sequence: TGTGCCAGCAGTTACTCTGGACAGGGGGACGATCAGTACTTT. Its translation: CASSYSGQGDDQYF.

This clonotype was seen only a few times. This is likely a read error, given that the CDR3 carries no conserved phenylalanine or tryptophan at its end. Because the CDR3's place on the DNA is in doubt, the DNA is left out and the CDR3 is given as listed by TCRdb. The chain couples TRBV11-2 to TRBJ2-7. The CDR3 sequence runs 15 residues, both termini included. Per germline, CDR1 SGHAT and CDR2 FQNNGV. The chain's CDR3 is CASSLSVGISYEQYL.

In the case of this clonotype: It may be a read error: a sequence one base away is much more abundant. The V gene is TRBV5-1, the J gene TRBJ2-1; D is possibly TRBD2 (6 bases). Trimming removed 1 base from V and 5 bases from J, with 10 bases in between. CDR1 and CDR2 (germline): SGHRS, YFSETQ. The CDR3 consists of 14 residues. The CDR3 spells CASSLTRTNNEQFF. The DNA for the CDR3 is TGCGCCAGCAGCTTGACCAGGACTAACAATGAGCAGTTCTTC.

A note on this clonotype: At one end, the junction sequence differs from germline, possibly due to a read error. The chain recombines TRBV29-1 with TRBJ2-7, with 7 bases aligning to TRBD1. Germline-derived CDR1 and CDR2 are SQVTM and ANQGSEA. CDR3 length: 13 amino acids. CDR3 protein: CSVGLDRWSEQYF. CDR3 sequence (DNA): TGCAGCGTTGGATTGGACAGGTGGTCGGAGCAGTATTTC.

The V gene is TRBV11-2, the J gene TRBJ2-3; the match to TRBD2 covers 8 bases. CDR3 length: 16 amino acids. Germline lookup yields CDR1 SGHAT and CDR2 FQNNGV. V lost 10 bases to trimming and J lost 0 bases; unmatched junction nucleotides: 12. CDR3 protein: CANRPPTSGSTDTQYF. CDR3 coding DNA: TGTGCCAACCGCCCTCCAACTAGCGGCAGCACAGATACGCAGTATTTT.

As for this clonotype: Possible read error: a much larger clone is one base away. The chain couples TRBV24-1 to TRBJ2-3; D unclear. The CDR3 contains 10 residues. V was clipped by 9 bases and J by 5 bases, with 5 bases between them. Germline-derived CDR1 and CDR2 are KGHDR and SFDVKD. CDR3: CATLLDTQYF. The DNA of the CDR3 is TGTGCCACCTTGCTAGATACGCAGTATTTT.

The V and J genes are TRBV19 and TRBJ2-2, with D perhaps matching TRBD1 (6 bases). With 8 bases removed from V and 2 bases from J, the gap between germline ends came to 15 bases. CDR3 length equals 15 residues. In germline, CDR1 is LNHDA, CDR2 SQIVND (reference sequence). CDR3 amino acids: CASSQGTANTGELFF. Written as DNA, the CDR3 is TGTGCCAGTTCTCAGGGGACGGCAAACACCGGGGAGCTGTTTTTT.

Points on this clonotype: A junction end diverges from the germline sequence, so it may reflect a read error. The chain is built from TRBV6-1 and TRBJ2-5; the D is unclear. This CDR3 spans 15 amino acids. CDR1 MNHNS and CDR2 SASEGT come from the germline V gene. The CDR3 coding sequence is TGTGCCAGCAGTGAAGAACGTAACGTCCGAGAGACCCGGTACTTC. It is translated as CASSEERNVRETRYF.

Remarks on this clonotype: A read error is likely, as this CDR3 ends without the conserved phenylalanine or tryptophan. The rearrangement joins TRBV6-5 to TRBJ2-7, with 12 bases aligning to TRBD2. The J call may be in error: the DNA end matches TRBJ2-1 better. CDR3 length equals 17 residues. Per germline, CDR1 MNHEY and CDR2 SVGAGI. The DNA for the CDR3 is TGTGCCAGCAGTTACTCGGGGCTAGCGGGAGGGCTTTACGAGCAGTTCCTC. This codes for CASSYSGLAGGLYEQFL.

V and J are TRBV11-2 and TRBJ2-7; the D gene is possibly TRBD1 (5 bases). V was trimmed by 5 bases and J by 4 bases, leaving 15 bases between them. CDR1 and CDR2 from the germline V gene are SGHAT and FQNNGV. This CDR3 region has 14 residues. As DNA, the CDR3 is TGTGCCAGCAGCCCCGGACATATTGTATACGAGCAGTACTTC. It translates to CASSPGHIVYEQYF.

This clonotype was seen a few times. The chain uses TRBV5-1 and TRBJ2-3; D may be TRBD2 (5 bases). From germline, CDR1 is SGHRS and CDR2 YFSETQ. There are 15 residues in the CDR3. V was trimmed by 0 bases and J by 3 bases, leaving 11 bases between them. The CDR3 coding sequence is TGCGCCAGCAGCTTGGCGCCAGCGGCTACAGATACGCAGTATTTT. Its translation is CASSLAPAATDTQYF. Using reference TRBV5-1 and TRBJ2-3 for the parts outside the CDR3, the full variable domain is KAGVTQTPRYLIKTRGQQVTLSCSPISGHRSVSWYQQTPGQGLQFLFEYFSETQRNKGNFPGRFSGRQFSNSRSEMNVSTLELGDSALYLCASSLAPAATDTQYFGPGTRLTVL.

With regard to this clonotype: A much larger clone lies a single base off, so this may be a read error. The chain links TRBV11-2 to TRBJ2-3, with unresolved D. This CDR3 contains 13 residues. V was cut by 5 bases and J by 3 bases, with 9 bases left in between. CDR1 and CDR2 (germline): SGHAT, FQNNGV. CDR3 in DNA: TGTGCCAGCAGCCCCCACGGGACAGATACGCAGTATTTT. Translated: CASSPHGTDTQYF.

There are many counts of this clonotype. V and J are TRBV7-9 and TRBJ2-1; either TRBD1 or TRBD2 may fit D (5 bases each). This CDR3 region has 15 residues. V gave up 5 bases and J gave up 3 bases, with 14 bases separating them. CDR1 and CDR2 (germline): SEHNR, FQNEAQ (reference sequence). The CDR3 region is CASSANEGSYNEQFF. CDR3 nucleotides: TGTGCCAGCAGCGCTAACGAGGGGAGCTACAATGAGCAGTTCTTC.

As concerns this clonotype: At one of its ends the junction is not consistent with the germline gene, which may arise from a read error. V usage is TRBV11-2 and J usage is TRBJ2-3; 10 positions agree with TRBD2. The CDR3 runs 16 residues. Germline values: CDR1 SGHAT, CDR2 FQNNGV. In nucleotides, the CDR3 is TGTGCCATCAGCTTAGTGGGACTAGCGTGGACAGATACACAGTATTTT. It yields the protein CAISLVGLAWTDTQYF.

Concerning this clonotype: At one of its ends the junction is not consistent with the germline gene, which may arise from a read error. The rearrangement links TRBV6-1 to TRBJ2-7, with a weak D call TRBD2 (5 bases). The CDR3 covers 16 residues. Germline loops: CDR1 MNHNS, CDR2 SASEGT. This CDR3 is CVSSAPGIPLAYEQYF. The CDR3 DNA follows: TGTGTCAGCAGTGCCCCCGGGATCCCCCTCGCCTACGAGCAGTACTTC.

Worth noting for this clonotype: Sequence at one end of the junction differs from germline and may be a read error. The chain recombines TRBV24-1 with TRBJ2-3, with D perhaps being TRBD1 or TRBD2 (5 bases each). Germline CDR1 KGHDR, CDR2 SFDVKD. The CDR3 consists of 12 residues. CDR3 coding DNA: TGTACCACCAGTGAGGGGACAGATACGCAGTATTTT. Its protein product is CTTSEGTDTQYF.

Comment on this clonotype: At one boundary the junction diverges from the germline segment, which might be a read error. V and J are TRBV11-2 and TRBJ2-1; D unresolved. Germline V gene lookup returns CDR1 SGHAT and CDR2 FQNNGV. CDR3 size: 11 residues. DNA for the CDR3: TGTGCCAGCAGCCCGGAGTACAATGAACAGTTC. It yields the protein CASSPEYNEQF.

This clonotype was detected a few times. The chain links TRBV24-1 to TRBJ2-3; 10 bases map to TRBD2. CDR3 size: 16 residues. Germline V gene sequence: CDR1 KGHDR, CDR2 SFDVKD. Losses at the gene ends were 5 bases for V and 3 bases for J; bases not matched to a gene: 7. CDR3 sequence: CATSGLAGAATDTQYF. Written as DNA, the CDR3 is TGTGCCACCAGTGGTCTAGCGGGAGCGGCGACAGATACGCAGTATTTT.

Of note for this clonotype: The missing conserved phenylalanine or tryptophan at the end of this CDR3 makes a read error likely. The chain joins TRBV11-2 to TRBJ2-7; 9 bases fit TRBD1. The germline V gene has CDR1 SGHAT and CDR2 FQNNGV. The CDR3 consists of 13 residues. This CDR3 is CASNLGQGYEQYS. CDR3 in DNA: TGTGCCAGCAACTTAGGACAGGGGTACGAACAGTACTCC.

This clonotype was found a few times. A much larger clone is a single base away; this may be a read error. The rearrangement uses TRBV5-4 and TRBJ2-7; D is unresolved. The CDR3 consists of 13 residues. Looked up from germline, CDR1 is SGHNT and CDR2 is YYREEE (reference sequence). The CDR3 here is CASSLAGSYEQCF. In DNA, the CDR3 is TGTGCCAGCAGCTTGGCCGGGTCCTACGAGCAGTGCTTC.

Turning to this clonotype: The CDR3 does not end in the conserved phenylalanine or tryptophan, so this is likely a read error. This chain uses TRBV5-4 with TRBJ2-1, with 8 bases fitting TRBD1. This CDR3 spans 17 amino acids. CDR1 and CDR2 from the germline V gene are SGHNT and YYREEE (reference sequence). DNA for the CDR3: TGTGCCAGCAGCCCATCCCTGGGACAGGAGTCCTACAATGATCAGTTCCTC. Protein: CASSPSLGQESYNDQFL.